The 25 T cell receptor beta chains in this list originate from one sample, sequenced in a study of blood T cells in healthy people across ages. A J-beta primer mix and a sample-barcoded 5' primer were used in a second PCR of about 7 to 12 cycles. TCRdb independently ran MiXCR on the 5' RACE reads; one entry per CDR3 protein. The sample consists of about 640,000 distinct CDR3 sequences, 45% to 65% of them appearing once. The sample consisted of blood. The receptors originated from a man in his 60s in good health.

The chain links TRBV6-1 to TRBJ1-6; D possibly corresponds to TRBD1 (5 bases). CDR1 is MNHNS, CDR2 SASEGT, per germline. The CDR3 length is 15 residues. V was shortened by 2 bases and J by 7 bases, with 12 bases between the two germline ends. CDR3 DNA: TGTGCCAGCAGTGAATCCCAGGGTGGGAATTCACCCCTCCACTTT. Residues: CASSESQGGNSPLHF.

The V and J genes are TRBV20-1 and TRBJ1-2, with 9 positions matching TRBD1. CDR1 DFQATT and CDR2 SNEGSKA come from the germline V gene (reference sequence). This CDR3 comprises 17 residues. The V and J ends lost 3 bases and 0 bases, in that order; junction bases with no gene match: 11. The CDR3 nucleotides are TGCAGTGCTAGGCGGGGGACAGGGAAGTTGGCTAACTATGGCTACACCTTC. Translation gives CSARRGTGKLANYGYTF.

The sample holds a few counts of this clonotype. This chain connects TRBV6-5 to TRBJ2-5, with a tentative D call TRBD1 (7 bases). V lost 2 bases, J lost 2 bases, and 15 bases lay in between. Germline CDR1 MNHEY, CDR2 SVGAGI. The CDR3 has 16 amino acids. The CDR3 sequence is CASSYTGAGQQETQYF. For the CDR3, the DNA is TGTGCCAGCAGTTACACGGGCGCGGGACAGCAAGAGACCCAGTACTTC.

The V call is TRBV18, the J call TRBJ1-2; D unclear. CDR1 KGHSH and CDR2 LQKENI come from the germline V gene. V lost 3 bases to trimming and J lost 3 bases, with 11 bases between them. The CDR3 covers 14 residues. In DNA form, the CDR3 reads TGTGCCAGCTCACCGAACGGGGTGGACTATGGCTACACCTTC. Amino acids: CASSPNGVDYGYTF.

This clonotype appeared once. The chain couples TRBV13 to TRBJ2-3, with 7 nucleotides matching TRBD2. From germline, CDR1 is PRHDT and CDR2 FYEKMQ (reference sequence). The CDR3 contains 14 residues. The ends lost 4 bases at V and 4 bases at J; junction bases unmatched: 5. The DNA for the CDR3 is TGTGCCAGCAGCTCACAGCGGGGTTCAGATACGCAGTATTTT. This sequence encodes CASSSQRGSDTQYF. Drawing the rest from reference TRBV13 and TRBJ2-3, the complete variable domain is AAGVIQSPRHLIKEKRETATLKCYPIPRHDTVYWYQQGPGQDPQFLISFYEKMQSDKGSIPDRFSAQQFSDYHSELNMSSLELGDSALYFCASSSQRGSDTQYFGPGTRLTVL.

The genes are TRBV2 and TRBJ2-3; 9 bases are shared with TRBD2. After removal of 6 bases from V and 3 bases from J, the junction contained 7 bases not matched to a gene. The CDR3 covers 15 residues. CDR1 SNHLY and CDR2 FYNNEI come from the germline V gene. This chain's CDR3 is CASRLAGTLTDTQYF. CDR3 DNA sequence: TGTGCCAGCAGGCTAGCGGGGACTCTTACAGATACGCAGTATTTT.

The CDR3 DNA reads TGCAGTGTCCTCGATGATACGCAGTATTTT. Its translation: CSVLDDTQYF. The rearrangement joins TRBV20-1 to TRBJ2-3; D unresolved. CDR3 size: 10 residues. V shed 7 bases and J shed 6 bases, with 8 bases lying between them. CDR1 is DFQATT and CDR2 is SNEGSKA in the germline V gene (reference sequence).

The genes are TRBV7-2 and TRBJ2-1; the D call may be TRBD1 or TRBD2 (5 bases each). The CDR3 loop spans 15 amino acids. Trimming took 5 bases from V and 2 from J, leaving 13 bases between them. Germline assignment: CDR1 SGHTA and CDR2 FQGNSA. The DNA for the CDR3 is TGTGCCAGCAGCCCCGTCGTGGGGGCCTACAATGAGCAGTTCTTC. Its protein is CASSPVVGAYNEQFF.

The chain joins TRBV10-3 to TRBJ2-5; TRBD2 matches at 11 bases. This CDR3 is 14 amino acids long. Per germline, CDR1 ENHRY and CDR2 SYGVKD. Trimming removed 5 bases from V and 5 bases from J; junction bases left unmatched: 4. This CDR3 reads CAISTSGGRETQYF. CDR3 DNA: TGTGCCATCAGTACTAGCGGGGGACGGGAGACCCAGTACTTC.

The table lists this clonotype with a few counts. The chain carries TRBV11-2 and TRBJ2-7; 8 positions agree with TRBD1. The germline V gene has CDR1 SGHAT and CDR2 FQNNGV. This CDR3 is 16 amino acids long. J was trimmed by 2 bases and V by 2 bases; bases with no gene match: 8. The CDR3 is CASSLRLGQGTYEQYF. The CDR3 coding sequence is TGTGCCAGCAGCTTAAGGCTCGGACAGGGCACCTACGAGCAGTACTTC.

The rearrangement uses TRBV20-1 and TRBJ1-1, with 7 bases lining up with TRBD1. CDR3 length: 14 amino acids. CDR1 is DFQATT, CDR2 SNEGSKA, per germline (reference sequence). V lost 3 bases to trimming and J lost 4 bases; unmatched junction nucleotides: 8. CDR3 nucleotide sequence: TGCAGTGCTAGCCCGACAGGGACGATCACTGAAGCTTTCTTT. Translation gives CSASPTGTITEAFF.

The rearrangement links TRBV20-1 to TRBJ2-7, with 14 bases aligning to TRBD2. The J segment lost 5 bases and the V segment lost 6 bases, leaving 12 bases of the junction unmatched. The CDR3 spans 16 residues. Germline V gene data show CDR1 as DFQATT and CDR2 as SNEGSKA (reference sequence). This chain's CDR3 is CSAVGGLAGAYDEQYF. In DNA, the CDR3 is TGCAGTGCCGTAGGGGGACTAGCGGGGGCCTATGACGAGCAGTACTTC.

This clonotype was counted a single time. The chain links TRBV10-2 to TRBJ2-3, with D uncertain. The CDR3 loop spans 13 amino acids. CDR1 is WSHSY and CDR2 is SAAADI in the germline V gene. The ends were cut back, 7 bases at V and 4 bases at J, with 12 bases in the middle. The CDR3 loop is CASTRQSADTQYF. In DNA, the CDR3 is TGCGCCAGCACGCGCCAGTCGGCAGATACGCAGTATTTT.

In this sample, this clonotype turned up once. The rearrangement joins TRBV6-1 to TRBJ2-4; perhaps TRBD2 as D (6 bases). The CDR3 runs to 16 residues. Trimming took 1 base from V and 0 from J, leaving 10 bases between them. Germline-derived CDR1 and CDR2 are MNHNS and SASEGT. The CDR3 bases are TGTGCCAGCAGTGAAGGCGGGACCATAGCCAAAAACATTCAGTACTTC. Translating it yields CASSEGGTIAKNIQYF.

The V and J genes are TRBV20-1 and TRBJ2-7, with 8 nucleotides matching TRBD1. CDR3 length equals 14 residues. CDR1 and CDR2 (germline): DFQATT, SNEGSKA (reference sequence). V lost 3 bases, J lost 5 bases, and 9 bases stayed unmatched. The DNA for the CDR3 is TGCAGTGCTAGTCCGGACAGGGAGCCCCACGAGCAGTACTTC. Translated, it gives CSASPDREPHEQYF.

CDR3 DNA: TGTGCCAGCGCCTGGTACGAGCAGTACTTC. Translated, it gives CASAWYEQYF. V and J are TRBV2 and TRBJ2-7; D remains ambiguous. From germline, CDR1 is SNHLY and CDR2 FYNNEI. The V gene lost 8 bases and the J gene lost 4 bases, with 6 bases spanning the gap. This CDR3 contains 10 residues.

The table lists this clonotype with a few counts. V gene TRBV14 combines with J gene TRBJ1-2, with D unclear. Germline V lookup: CDR1 SGHDN, CDR2 FVKESK. The V end lost 2 bases, the J end lost 5 bases, and 15 bases lay between the germline ends. This CDR3 is built from 15 residues. CDR3 region: CASSQLDDRPYGYTF. The CDR3 DNA reads TGTGCCAGCAGCCAATTAGACGACCGACCATATGGCTACACCTTC.

This clonotype turned up a few times. The chain has TRBV20-1 and TRBJ1-2; D remains unclear. V shed 4 bases and J shed 0 bases, with 6 bases lying between them. This CDR3 has 12 amino acids. The germline gives CDR1 DFQATT, CDR2 SNEGSKA (reference sequence). The CDR3 nucleotides read TGCAGTGCTACCGTCACTAACTATGGCTACACCTTC. It is translated as CSATVTNYGYTF.

V usage is TRBV3-1 and J usage is TRBJ2-3; D unresolved. The CDR3 has 17 amino acids. V was cut by 4 bases and J by 2 bases, with 19 bases left in between. CDR1 and CDR2 from the germline V gene are LGHDT and YNNKEL (reference sequence). CDR3: CASSPSLGATTTDTQYF. CDR3 bases: TGTGCCAGCAGCCCCTCCTTAGGTGCTACCACCACAGATACGCAGTATTTT.

CDR3 amino acids: CSARMRQRGRETQYF. In DNA form, the CDR3 reads TGCAGTGCTAGGATGAGGCAGCGGGGCAGAGAGACCCAGTACTTC. The chain employs TRBV20-1 and TRBJ2-5; TRBD2 aligns across 7 bases. V lost 3 bases to trimming and J lost 4 bases; unmatched junction nucleotides: 11. CDR1 is DFQATT and CDR2 is SNEGSKA in the germline V gene (reference sequence). The CDR3 is made up of 15 amino acids.

The chain couples TRBV20-1 to TRBJ2-4; D may be TRBD1 or TRBD2 (5 bases each). The better agreement between TRBJ2-5 and the DNA end casts doubt on the J call. The germline CDR1 and CDR2 sequences are DFQATT and SNEGSKA (reference sequence). The CDR3 length is 13 residues. The CDR3 loop is CSAMGLAGETQYF. The CDR3 coding sequence is TGCAGTGCTATGGGGCTAGCTGGGGAGACCCAGTACTTC.

The chain couples TRBV7-8 to TRBJ2-1; no definite D call. The CDR3 covers 17 residues. Trimming pared 5 bases from V and 0 bases from J, leaving 17 bases between. The germline CDR1 and CDR2 sequences are SGHVS and FQNEAQ. The CDR3 here is CASSPRKPSASYNEQFF. CDR3 nucleotides: TGTGCCAGCAGCCCCCGGAAGCCCAGCGCCTCCTACAATGAGCAGTTCTTC.

V is TRBV9 and J is TRBJ2-7; D possibly uses TRBD1 or TRBD2 (6 bases each). The DNA matches TRBJ2-5 better at its end, which makes the J call doubtful. Germline CDR1 SGDLS, CDR2 YYNGEE. The CDR3 totals 15 residues. DNA of the CDR3: TGTGCCAGCAGCACCCAATCGAGGGGGGCAGAGACCCAGTACTTC. Protein: CASSTQSRGAETQYF.

On this clonotype: The junction shows a germline mismatch at one end, possibly a read error. This sequence joins TRBV11-3 and TRBJ2-2, with a possible D match to TRBD2 (5 bases). Germline V gene data show CDR1 as SGHNT and CDR2 as YENEEA. The CDR3 spans 17 residues. The CDR3 region is CASSQRAGAGPTEELFF. In DNA, the CDR3 is TGTGCCAGCAGCCAGAGGGCGGGCGCAGGACCCACCGAGGAGCTGTTTTTT.

The rearrangement joins TRBV6-5 to TRBJ2-5; D possibly corresponds to TRBD1 (5 bases). V was pared by 9 bases and J by 2 bases, with 16 bases between. The CDR3 is made up of 14 amino acids. CDR1 and CDR2 from the germline V gene are MNHEY and SVGAGI. CDR3: CASGLPPGQETQYF. CDR3 coding DNA: TGTGCCAGTGGGCTCCCCCCAGGGCAAGAGACCCAGTACTTC.